This record looks at one T cell receptor (beta chain) sequence and its context. Its antigen remains unidentified. The source of the sample is a study of CD8 T cells in Susac syndrome. On the study more broadly: When blood was collected, patients with Susac syndrome were therapy-naive, were taking corticosteroids, or were receiving intravenous immunoglobulin alone. Whole-study results and caveats: The CD4+ T cell repertoires that were profiled in Susac syndrome showed no clonal expansion.

V was clipped by 2 bases and J by 8 bases; unmatched bases: 8. The CDR3 length is 15 residues. CDR1 is SGHDT, CDR2 YYEEEE, per germline. Random hexamers were used to reverse transcribe an amount of roughly 0.5 to 1 ug RNA. Across 54 Vbeta and 13 Jbeta, immunoSEQ multiplex PCR amplified TCR beta CDR3. One entry per CDR3 protein, called by TCRdb with MiXCR from the immunoSEQ multiplex PCR reads. This sample has 150,000 to 200,000 distinct CDR3 sequences, with about 91% found just once. Negative isolation yielded CD8+ and CD4+ T cells; FACS enriched TEMRA cells. The sequencing sample was made of CD4+ T cells from PBMCs. The chain couples TRBV5-6 to TRBJ2-1; 9 bases agree with TRBD2. This TCR derives from a human donor with Susac syndrome. In DNA, the CDR3 is TGTGCCAGCAGCTTTAGGCGGGGGGGCCTCGATGAGCAGTTCTTC. Protein sequence: CASSFRRGGLDEQFF.